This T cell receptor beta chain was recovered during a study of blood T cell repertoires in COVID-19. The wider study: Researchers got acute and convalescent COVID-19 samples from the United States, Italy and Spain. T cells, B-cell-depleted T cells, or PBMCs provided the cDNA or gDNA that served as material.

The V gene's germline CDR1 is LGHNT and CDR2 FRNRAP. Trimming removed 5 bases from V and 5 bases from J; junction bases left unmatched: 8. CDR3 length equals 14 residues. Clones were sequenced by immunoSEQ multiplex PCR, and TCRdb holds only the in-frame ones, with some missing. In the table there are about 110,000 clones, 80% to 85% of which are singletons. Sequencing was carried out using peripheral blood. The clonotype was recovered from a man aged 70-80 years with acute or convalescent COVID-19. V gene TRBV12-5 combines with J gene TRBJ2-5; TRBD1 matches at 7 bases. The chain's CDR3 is CASGQAGGAETQYF. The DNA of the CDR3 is TGTGCTAGTGGTCAAGCAGGGGGTGCGGAGACCCAGTACTTC. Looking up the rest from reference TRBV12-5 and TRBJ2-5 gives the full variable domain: DARVTQTPRHKVTEMGQEVTMRCQPILGHNTVFWYRQTMMQGLELLAYFRNRAPLDDSGMPKDRFSAEMPDATLATLKIQPSEPRDSAVYFCASGQAGGAETQYFGPGTRLLVL.